The 3 T cell receptor beta chains below were found in one sample sequenced in a study of blood T cells in healthy people across ages. The use of a sample-barcoded 5' primer and a J-beta primer mix characterized a second PCR of about 6 to 11 cycles. TCRdb used MiXCR to reprocess the 5' RACE reads, holding one entry per CDR3 protein. The sample records fewer than 1.5 million distinct CDR3 sequences, around 42% being singletons. The specimen sequenced was blood. The receptors shown here come from a woman aged 18-30 years in good health.

The table lists this clonotype with a few counts. This sequence joins TRBV11-1 and TRBJ2-3; D might be TRBD2 (5 bases). V lost 4 bases and J 6 bases, leaving 14 bases between the germline ends. Germline V gene sequence: CDR1 SGHAT, CDR2 FQDESV (reference sequence). The CDR3 has 14 residues. The CDR3 DNA reads as TGTGCCAGCAGCTCTACCGGGATCTTGGATACGCAGTATTTT. This encodes CASSSTGILDTQYF. Together with reference TRBV11-1 and TRBJ2-3, the CDR3 gives the full variable domain: EAEVAQSPRYKITEKSQAVAFWCDPISGHATLYWYRQILGQGPELLVQFQDESVVDDSQLPKDRFSAERLKGVDSTLKIQPAELGDSAMYLCASSSTGILDTQYFGPGTRLTVL.

The chain employs TRBV5-1 and TRBJ2-7; 9 positions match TRBD1. The germline V gene has CDR1 SGHRS and CDR2 YFSETQ. This CDR3 comprises 15 residues. V lost 4 bases, J lost 1 base, and 6 bases stayed unmatched. The CDR3 reads CASSPGTGHSYEQYF. The CDR3, as DNA: TGCGCCAGCAGCCCCGGGACAGGGCATTCCTACGAGCAGTACTTC.

The V gene is TRBV20-1, the J gene TRBJ1-2; D remains ambiguous. The CDR3 spans 11 residues. Trimming stripped 4 bases from V and 8 bases from J, with 11 bases between. Germline V gives CDR1 DFQATT, CDR2 SNEGSKA (reference sequence). CDR3 coding DNA: TGCAGTGCTACGGTGAGGCAAGGCTACACCTTC. As protein: CSATVRQGYTF.